The 23 T cell receptor beta chains below all came from one sample that was sequenced in a study of technical replicates of blood from a handful of donors. Assay used: immunoSEQ multiplex PCR; TCRdb lists only in-frame clones, some missing. The profile covers about 72,000 clones, with about 95% appearing a single time and 0.2% to 0.25% taken by the ten largest. The sample consisted of T cells isolated from PBMCs. The receptors stem from a human donor in good health.

The chain links TRBV11-3 to TRBJ1-3; 7 bases agree with TRBD1. In germline, CDR1 is SGHNT, CDR2 YENEEA. The CDR3 loop spans 15 amino acids. Trimming at V came to 1 base and at J to 0 bases, leaving 0 bases not matched to a gene. As DNA, the CDR3 is TGTGCCAGCAGCTTAGGACAGGGCTCTGGAAACACCATATATTTT. This sequence encodes CASSLGQGSGNTIYF.

The sample holds one count of this clone. The V and J genes are TRBV2 and TRBJ1-2; TRBD1 might be the D (6 bases). Germline CDR1 SNHLY, CDR2 FYNNEI. The CDR3 runs 13 residues. V was trimmed by 3 bases and J by 5 bases, leaving 10 bases between them. The CDR3 DNA is TGTGCCAGCAGTGACCAGGGGAGATATGGCTACACCTTC. This sequence encodes CASSDQGRYGYTF.

The V and J genes are TRBV28 and TRBJ2-7, with a tentative D call TRBD2 (6 bases). Germline CDR1 reads MDHEN; CDR2 reads SYDVKM. Trimming removed 7 bases from V and 2 bases from J, with 12 bases in between. This CDR3 is built from 13 residues. In DNA form, the CDR3 reads TGTGCCAGCAAAGGAGGGGAGGCCTACGAGCAGTACTTC. It encodes CASKGGEAYEQYF.

The chain employs TRBV15 and TRBJ2-3, with TRBD1 matching over 7 bases. This CDR3 region has 15 residues. J was trimmed by 0 bases and V by 1 base; bases with no gene match: 1. Germline lookup yields CDR1 LNHNV and CDR2 YYDKDF (reference sequence). The CDR3: CATSRGGQSTDTQYF. The CDR3 region has the DNA TGTGCCACCAGCAGAGGGGGACAGAGCACAGATACGCAGTATTTT.

J is TRBJ2-1 and V is TRBV14; unclear D gene. V gave up 0 bases and J gave up 15 bases, with 12 bases separating them. CDR1 SGHDN and CDR2 FVKESK come from the germline V gene. The CDR3 sequence is 12 residues long. The CDR3 spells CASSQDGARRFF. CDR3 coding DNA: TGTGCCAGCAGCCAAGACGGCGCAAGGAGGTTCTTC.

This chain connects TRBV4-1 to TRBJ2-1; 8 bases match TRBD2. Germline trimming cut 4 bases from V and 4 bases from J; bases unmatched to any gene: 3. CDR3 size: 14 residues. CDR1 is MGHRA, CDR2 YSYEKL, per germline. The CDR3, as DNA: TGCGCCAGCAGCCTAGCGGGATCTTACAATGAGCAGTTCTTC. Its translation is CASSLAGSYNEQFF.

V usage is TRBV19 and J usage is TRBJ1-3; D is perhaps TRBD1 (5 bases). The V gene's germline CDR1 is LNHDA and CDR2 SQIVND (reference sequence). V was shortened by 7 bases and J by 9 bases, with 13 bases between the two germline ends. The CDR3 is 12 amino acids. CDR3 in amino acids: CASNLLGGTIYF. DNA for the CDR3: TGTGCCAGTAACTTACTCGGGGGCACCATATATTTT.

This chain links TRBV6-1 with TRBJ2-7, with 8 positions matching TRBD2. CDR1 and CDR2 from the germline V gene are MNHNS and SASEGT. There are 14 residues in the CDR3. With V trimmed by 2 bases and J by 3 bases, 3 bases remained unmatched. This chain's CDR3 is CASSERGTSYEQYF. CDR3 in DNA: TGTGCCAGCAGTGAAAGGGGGACTAGCTACGAGCAGTACTTC.

This sequence joins TRBV6-5 and TRBJ2-1, with D possibly being TRBD2 (5 bases). The germline gives CDR1 MNHEY, CDR2 SVGAGI. Trimming pared 7 bases from V and 6 bases from J, leaving 19 bases between. The CDR3 spans 15 residues. The CDR3 region has the DNA TGTGCCAGCACCTACGGACCGGGAATCACCAATGAGCAGTTCTTC. Translating it yields CASTYGPGITNEQFF.

The genes are TRBV4-1 and TRBJ1-4; TRBD1 matches at 9 bases. V shed 2 bases and J 8 bases; nucleotides not matched to a gene: 6. CDR1 is MGHRA and CDR2 is YSYEKL in the germline V gene. This CDR3 is built from 15 residues. CDR3 nucleotides: TGCGCCAGCAGCCAACCAGGACAGGGGTGGGAAAAACTGTTTTTT. This gives the protein CASSQPGQGWEKLFF.

The chain is built from TRBV9 and TRBJ2-1; TRBD2 is a possible D gene (6 bases). The V gene lost 4 bases and the J gene lost 2 bases, with 16 bases spanning the gap. The CDR3 is 16 residues long. Looked up from germline, CDR1 is SGDLS and CDR2 is YYNGEE. The CDR3 loop is CASSSFSGLPYNEQFF. CDR3 in DNA: TGTGCCAGCAGCTCCTTTAGCGGACTACCCTACAATGAGCAGTTCTTC.

V and J are TRBV27 and TRBJ2-4; unclear D gene. CDR1 and CDR2 (germline): MNHEY, SMNVEV (reference sequence). V was clipped by 5 bases and J by 3 bases, with 11 bases between them. The CDR3 is made up of 14 amino acids. CDR3 region: CASSAPGSKNIQYF. CDR3 DNA sequence: TGTGCCAGCAGTGCCCCAGGAAGCAAAAACATTCAGTACTTC.

The gene calls are TRBV7-9 and TRBJ1-1; D is unclear. CDR1 and CDR2 (germline): SEHNR, FQNEAQ (reference sequence). With 2 bases removed from V and 3 bases from J, the gap between germline ends came to 10 bases. This CDR3 contains 14 residues. This chain's CDR3 is CASSLPGEDTEAFF. The CDR3 DNA reads as TGTGCCAGCAGCTTACCCGGGGAGGACACTGAAGCTTTCTTT.

The rearrangement uses TRBV2 and TRBJ2-5, with 7 bases aligning to TRBD2. The CDR3 has 15 amino acids. V shed 6 bases, J shed 7 bases, and the junction held 14 bases outside the gene matches. Germline loops: CDR1 SNHLY, CDR2 FYNNEI. In nucleotides, the CDR3 is TGTGCCAGCAGAGCGGGACTTACGGTTGCTGCGACCCAGTACTTC. It encodes CASRAGLTVAATQYF.

The genes are TRBV18 and TRBJ2-6; TRBD1 matches at 7 bases. CDR1 and CDR2 from the germline V gene are KGHSH and LQKENI. The CDR3 runs to 18 residues. With V trimmed by 3 bases and J by 2 bases, 10 bases remained unmatched. In nucleotides, the CDR3 is TGTGCCAGCTCACCCCAAGACAGGGTGGCTCCTGGGGCCAACGTCCTGACTTTC. This sequence encodes CASSPQDRVAPGANVLTF.

This chain links TRBV6-5 with TRBJ2-5, with 10 bases matching TRBD1. Germline CDR1 reads MNHEY; CDR2 reads SVGAGI. There are 15 residues in the CDR3. V lost 4 bases and J lost 2; bases outside the gene matches: 4. The CDR3 loop is CASSSGTGVQETQYF. CDR3 coding DNA: TGTGCCAGCAGTTCCGGGACAGGGGTGCAAGAGACCCAGTACTTC.

The gene calls are TRBV9 and TRBJ1-3; TRBD1 agrees at 10 bases. V lost 0 bases, J lost 8 bases, and 2 bases stayed unmatched. Germline V gives CDR1 SGDLS, CDR2 YYNGEE. This CDR3 contains 14 residues. CDR3 loop: CASSVEGTGDTIYF. The CDR3 DNA sequence: TGTGCCAGCAGCGTAGAAGGGACAGGGGACACCATATATTTT.

The genes are TRBV7-6 and TRBJ1-2, with 8 positions matching TRBD1. In germline, CDR1 is SGHVS, CDR2 FNYEAQ. The V and J ends lost 5 bases and 6 bases, in that order; junction bases with no gene match: 11. This CDR3 contains 15 residues. Here the CDR3 reads CASSVGQGARNGYTF. Written as DNA, the CDR3 is TGTGCCAGCAGCGTTGGGCAGGGGGCTCGAAATGGCTACACCTTC.

J is TRBJ2-7 and V is TRBV2, with 13 nucleotides matching TRBD2. Per germline, CDR1 SNHLY and CDR2 FYNNEI. The CDR3 is 14 amino acids. Losses at the gene ends were 8 bases for V and 11 bases for J; bases not matched to a gene: 12. CDR3 nucleotide sequence: TGTGCCAGCCGTTTGGTACTAGCGGGAGGGCTTAAGTACTTC. This codes for CASRLVLAGGLKYF.

The J gene is TRBJ2-7, the V gene TRBV5-4, with a weak D call TRBD1 (6 bases). Looked up from germline, CDR1 is SGHNT and CDR2 is YYREEE (reference sequence). CDR3 length: 13 residues. V gave up 4 bases and J gave up 7 bases, with 15 bases separating them. For the CDR3, the DNA is TGTGCCAGCAGCCTGGACAGTTCCCGAGAGCAGTACTTC. Its protein product is CASSLDSSREQYF.

This chain's CDR3 is CASTRLAQNTGELFF. CDR3 bases: TGTGCCAGCACAAGACTAGCGCAGAACACCGGGGAGCTGTTTTTT. J is TRBJ2-2 and V is TRBV6-1; the match to TRBD2 covers 8 bases. In germline, CDR1 is MNHNS, CDR2 SASEGT. The CDR3 loop spans 15 amino acids. Trimming removed 7 bases from V and 1 base from J; junction bases left unmatched: 5.

This chain connects TRBV9 to TRBJ2-7; 8 bases align to TRBD1. V lost 4 bases to trimming and J lost 4 bases; unmatched junction nucleotides: 10. The germline V gene has CDR1 SGDLS and CDR2 YYNGEE. The length of the CDR3 is 15 residues. Here the CDR3 reads CASSRGPGGFYEQYF. The CDR3 nucleotides read TGTGCCAGCAGCAGAGGGCCAGGGGGCTTTTACGAGCAGTACTTC.

This chain uses TRBV2 with TRBJ2-7; 7 nucleotides agree with TRBD2. Germline values: CDR1 SNHLY, CDR2 FYNNEI. Trimming cost V 7 bases and J 3 bases; bases outside gene matches: 3. The CDR3 runs 12 residues. CDR3 sequence: CASMGGDYEQYF. CDR3 DNA sequence: TGTGCCAGCATGGGAGGGGACTACGAGCAGTACTTC.